These T cell receptor delta chains were read from a single sample in a study of gamma-delta chains in newborns, infants, children. TCRdb redid clone calling on the reads using CATT. In the table there are about 4,900 delta-chain clones, roughly 3.5% of which are singletons. The sequenced sample was blood. The receptors here all came from a child who was a newborn, infant or young child, either healthy, febrile or measles-vaccinated (not recorded which). Each CDR3 is given without its conserved first and last residue.

TRDJ1	TRDV1	ALGELFRSTGGRYTDKLI
TRDJ3	TRDV2	ACDILGDSWDTRQMF
TRDJ3	TRAV29/DV5	SVLLCSKRAYWGIRLDTRQMF
TRDJ1	TRAV29/DV5	AARVPQGVLLRGYAPLFTDKLI
TRDJ1	TRDV1	ALGNSSPVLGRDDKLI
TRDJ1	TRDV1	ALGEPPRTDPWGASDKLI
TRDJ2	TRDV2	ACDILGATTAHLF
TRDJ3	TRDV2	ACDPVGGPHRSWDTRQMF
TRDJ3	TRDV2	ACDTAPGWDARQVF
TRDJ2	TRDV3	ALGLGDTALTAQLF
TRDJ1	TRDV1	ALGGAPRSLLVLGDNPDKLI
TRDJ2	TRDV3	AFRLGDTGRAQLF
TRDJ3	TRDV1	ALGELDSSRPSSWDTRQMF
TRDJ2	TRDV1	ALGERWGMGSLTAQLF
TRDJ1	TRDV1	ALGVPPGVDKLI
TRDJ2	TRDV1	ALGELGPTGGIAQLF
TRDJ3	TRDV2	ACDTVLGDTRDSWDTRQMF
TRDJ1	TRDV2	ACASPYTDKLI
TRDJ3	TRDV1	ALGGLLGDWDTRQMF
TRDJ3	TRAV29/DV5	AASADLLGDNSWDTRQMF
TRDJ2	TRDV3	ASTPSYERLVQALTAQLF
TRDJ1	TRDV1	ALGDLTGGYADALLYTDKLI
TRDJ3	TRDV2	ACDTAPGWDTRQMF
TRDJ2	TRDV3	AFTAGGYGLTAHPF
TRDJ3	TRDV2	ACGTLGTLSPWDTRQMF
TRDJ1	TRDV1	ALGELTGDYGVMWDTPYTDKLI
TRDJ1	TRAV29/DV5	AAISSYWGIGGTDKLI
TRDJ3	TRDV2	ACDILGDTRSRDTRQMF
TRDJ3	TRDV2	ACDFVLGDTTWDTRQMF
TRDJ2	TRDV3	ASTPSYERLVQALAAQPF
TRDJ3	TRDV3	AFISGGYASSWDTRQMF
TRDJ2	TRDV2	ACGFPSYPGGTTLTAQLF
TRDJ2	TRDV3	AFLFTGGLTLTAQLF
TRDJ2	TRDV2	ACDTRKGYSPAQLF
TRDJ2	TRAV29/DV5	AAYWGILTAQLF
TRDJ3	TRDV1	ALGELPHWGFPSSWDTRQMF
TRDJ2	TRDV2	ACDTGDLTAQLF
TRDJ1	TRDV1	ALGEPGGYRYTDKLI
TRDJ1	TRDV1	ALGEPGGKLPYRILGDTCPDKLI
TRDJ1	TRDV1	ALGARRLPTEGYTDKLI
TRDJ3	TRDV2	ACDKVLGGPSWDTRQMF
TRDJ2	TRDV2	ACDTMYTTGGYALTTQLF
TRDJ3	TRDV2	ACDTVLGDSWDTRQMF
TRDJ3	TRDV2	ACDTLWSSWDTRQMF
TRDJ1	TRDV1	ALGELTVSELGDTGNPYTDKLI
TRDJ3	TRDV1	ALGESWGSDSWDTRQMF
TRDJ1	TRDV2	ACGRLGDTDKPI
TRDJ1	TRDV1	ALGELWALRPSYLITGGRYTDKLI
TRDJ3	TRDV2	ACDTVRGVSSWDTRQMF
TRDJ3	TRDV3	ASKLGGISWDTRQMF
TRDJ2	TRAV29/DV5	AASILGELTAQLF
TRDJ1	TRDV1	AHGELPYWGRYTGKLI
TRDJ1	TRDV1	ALGENLPSFGDTSHTDKLI
TRDJ3	TRDV2	ACDTAGHSSWDTRQMF
TRDJ1	TRDV3	AFRGPYTDKLI
TRDJ2	TRDV1	ALGPAPYGSLGDKLTAQLF